This T cell receptor beta chain was identified during a study of tumor-infiltrating lymphocytes in primary liver carcinoma. Turning to the study itself: Samples returned roughly 3.65 to 7.13 million productive TCRbeta reads each. Read depth did not differ significantly between tissue types.

TCR beta cDNA came from approximately 540 ng total RNA, primed with a constant-region primer. Slightly modified ARM-PCR served as the procedure for the TCR beta libraries. These libraries came from three rounds of nested multiplex PCR. The first two PCR rounds used TRBV1-TRBV30 primers with a Cbeta primer, 9 to 11 cycles each. TCRdb reanalysed the multiplex PCR reads using MiXCR and keeps one entry per CDR3 protein. The sample carries 180,000 or so distinct CDR3 sequences, 60% recorded once. The researchers obtained blood RNA from unsorted whole blood and also extracted germline DNA. Sampling before surgery obtained roughly 4.1 milliliters of peripheral blood. Study-wide findings and caveats: Lower overlap was observed for tumor-adjacent and tumor-blood pairs relative to tumor region pairs. CD8+ and CD4+ repertoires went uncompared, the samples being bulk unsorted.

With regard to this clonotype: Its antigen is as yet unknown.

Trimming took 8 bases from V and 0 from J, leaving 14 bases between them. This CDR3 contains 15 residues. Germline V gene data show CDR1 as LGHNA and CDR2 as YNFKEQ. Input material: peripheral blood. V usage is TRBV4-2 and J usage is TRBJ1-3; D uncertain. The receptor's source is a man aged 40-49 years with primary liver carcinoma and hepatitis B virus infection. In DNA form, the CDR3 reads TGTGCCAGCCGAGCAGCCGTGAACTCTGGAAACACCATATATTTT. As protein: CASRAAVNSGNTIYF.